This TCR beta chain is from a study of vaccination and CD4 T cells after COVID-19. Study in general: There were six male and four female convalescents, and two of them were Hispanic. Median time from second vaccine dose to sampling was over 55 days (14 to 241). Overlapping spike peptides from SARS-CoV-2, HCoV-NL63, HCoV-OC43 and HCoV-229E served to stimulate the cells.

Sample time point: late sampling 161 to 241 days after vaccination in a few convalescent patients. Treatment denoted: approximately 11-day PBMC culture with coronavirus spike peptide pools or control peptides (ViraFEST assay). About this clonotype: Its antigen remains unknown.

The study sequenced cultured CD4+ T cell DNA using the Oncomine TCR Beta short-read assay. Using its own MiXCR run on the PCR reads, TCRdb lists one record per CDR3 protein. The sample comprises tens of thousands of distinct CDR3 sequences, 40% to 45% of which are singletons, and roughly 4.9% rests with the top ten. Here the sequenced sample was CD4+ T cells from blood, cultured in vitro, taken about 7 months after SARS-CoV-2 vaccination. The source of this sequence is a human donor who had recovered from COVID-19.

CDR3: CSASWTSATNEQFF. The CDR3 DNA is TGCAGTGCTAGTTGGACTAGCGCGACGAATGAGCAGTTCTTC. This chain links TRBV20-1 with TRBJ2-1; 9 positions match TRBD2. Germline V gives CDR1 DFQATT, CDR2 SNEGSKA (reference sequence). Losses at the gene ends were 3 bases for V and 7 bases for J; bases not matched to a gene: 7. The CDR3 loop spans 14 amino acids.